These 6 T cell receptor beta chains originate from one sample sequenced in a study of response to subunit inactivated influenza vaccine. TCRdb re-called the RT-PCR reads with MiXCR, one entry per CDR3 protein. The profile covers roughly 630,000 distinct CDR3 sequences, with 13% to 15% appearing a single time and 7.5% to 8% taken by the ten largest. The sequenced sample was PBMCs from blood, obtained less than 15 days before vaccination. The receptor source for this set is a man aged 50-59 years who received an inactivated influenza vaccine.

The rearrangement uses TRBV6-2 or TRBV6-3 and TRBJ1-2; the D gene is possibly TRBD1 (6 bases). CDR1 is MNHEY, CDR2 SVGEGT, per germline. This CDR3 region has 14 residues. V was clipped by 6 bases and J by 0 bases, with 11 bases between them. Here the CDR3 reads CASRSQGTNYGYTF. DNA of the CDR3: TGTGCCAGCAGGTCACAGGGAACTAACTATGGCTACACCTTC.

The chain joins TRBV7-9 to TRBJ2-3; D may correspond to TRBD1 or TRBD2 (6 bases each). In germline, CDR1 is SEHNR, CDR2 FQNEAQ (reference sequence). This CDR3 has 15 amino acids. Trimming shortened V by 2 bases and J by 6 bases, and 15 bases separated the two germline ends. This CDR3 is CASSLSVGGSDTQYF. CDR3 in DNA: TGTGCCAGCAGCTTATCAGTGGGGGGCTCGGATACGCAGTATTTT.

V gene TRBV15 combines with J gene TRBJ2-1, with a possible D match to TRBD2 (6 bases). Germline CDR1 is LNHNV and CDR2 is YYDKDF (reference sequence). V lost 6 bases and J lost 7, with 19 bases in between. This CDR3 is 15 amino acids long. For the CDR3, the DNA is TGTGCCACCAGTGGCGGGATCGTCGACCCAAATGAGCAGTTCTTC. Translation: CATSGGIVDPNEQFF.

The chain joins TRBV9 to TRBJ1-3; tentatively, D is TRBD1 (5 bases). V gave up 2 bases and J gave up 4 bases, with 7 bases separating them. This CDR3 is 13 amino acids long. Germline CDR1 and CDR2: SGDLS and YYNGEE. The CDR3 protein is CASSVGGGNTIYF. The CDR3 DNA reads as TGTGCCAGCAGCGTTGGGGGAGGAAACACCATATATTTT. Combining the CDR3 with reference TRBV9 and TRBJ1-3 gives the whole variable domain DSGVTQTPKHLITATGQRVTLRCSPRSGDLSVYWYQQSLDQGLQFLIQYYNGEERAKGNILERFSAQQFPDLHSELNLSSLELGDSALYFCASSVGGGNTIYFGEGSWLTVV.

This clonotype was seen more than once but under ten times. The genes are TRBV7-8 and TRBJ2-7, with D unresolved. The CDR3 is 16 residues long. V was cut by 5 bases and J by 4 bases, with 21 bases left in between. CDR1 and CDR2 (germline): SGHVS, FQNEAQ. The CDR3 loop reads CASSEVYLGLWYEQYF. The CDR3 coding sequence is TGTGCCAGCAGCGAAGTCTACTTGGGTCTATGGTACGAGCAGTACTTC.

This clonotype was seen more than once but under ten times. The rearrangement joins TRBV5-6 to TRBJ2-5, with a weak D call TRBD1 (6 bases). V shed 6 bases and J shed 5 bases, with 17 bases lying between them. The CDR3 totals 14 residues. CDR1 is SGHDT and CDR2 is YYEEEE in the germline V gene. The CDR3 DNA is TGTGCCAGCACATCACCCAGGGGTGTGGAGACCCAGTACTTC. Translating it yields CASTSPRGVETQYF.